These 7 T cell receptor beta chains came from one sample sequenced in a study of blood T cells in healthy people across ages. Primed by a sample-barcoded 5' primer and a J-beta primer mix, a second PCR proceeded for about 7 to 11 cycles. TCRdb independently ran MiXCR on the 5' RACE reads; one entry per CDR3 protein. The table includes about 930,000 distinct CDR3 sequences, 25% to 30% detected once. Separately, the same data were catalogued under a study of T cells of mothers and their children.

The source material was blood. These receptor sequences come from a woman aged 40 to 55 in good health.

J is TRBJ2-4 and V is TRBV7-2, with D perhaps matching TRBD1 (6 bases). The J call could be wrong; TRBJ2-7 is a better fit for the DNA end. The CDR3 is 17 amino acids. Germline loops: CDR1 SGHTA, CDR2 FQGNSA. CDR3 DNA: TGTGCCAGCAGCTCCCCGCCAGGGGACCTCTTCGGATACGAGCAGTACTTC. Its translation is CASSSPPGDLFGYEQYF.

The chain recombines TRBV7-8 with TRBJ2-1, with D tentatively TRBD2 (5 bases). The CDR3 extends over 17 amino acids. The germline V gene has CDR1 SGHVS and CDR2 FQNEAQ. The V end lost 5 bases, the J end lost 0 bases, and 17 bases lay between the germline ends. The CDR3 loop is CASSPSGYVFSYNEQFF. Written as DNA, the CDR3 is TGTGCCAGCAGCCCATCGGGGTATGTTTTCTCCTACAATGAGCAGTTCTTC.

The sample holds many counts of this clonotype. The chain has TRBV10-3 and TRBJ2-7; 10 bases agree with TRBD1. Germline V CDR1 and CDR2: ENHRY, SYGVKD. There are 15 residues in the CDR3. The V gene end was trimmed by 5 bases and the J gene end by 4 bases; junction bases not matched to a gene: 8. DNA of the CDR3: TGTGCCATCAGTTTGGCGACAGGGGGCGAATACGAGCAGTACTTC. This sequence encodes CAISLATGGEYEQYF.

This clonotype was seen ten or more times. The rearrangement uses TRBV9 and TRBJ1-2, with D unclear. Trimming pared 4 bases from V and 3 bases from J, leaving 13 bases between. The CDR3 consists of 14 residues. Per the germline V gene, CDR1 is SGDLS and CDR2 is YYNGEE. The CDR3 sequence: CASSSLLGDYGYTF. CDR3 coding DNA: TGTGCCAGCAGCAGCCTCCTGGGCGACTATGGCTACACCTTC. The full variable domain, completed using reference TRBV9 and TRBJ1-2, is DSGVTQTPKHLITATGQRVTLRCSPRSGDLSVYWYQQSLDQGLQFLIQYYNGEERAKGNILERFSAQQFPDLHSELNLSSLELGDSALYFCASSSLLGDYGYTFGSGTRLTVV.

This clonotype was detected many times. The chain has TRBV12-3 or TRBV12-4 and TRBJ1-4; 10 bases match TRBD1. V lost 5 bases and J lost 5; bases outside the gene matches: 5. The CDR3 has 15 residues. Here the CDR3 DNA reads TGTGCCAGCAGTCCCCGGACAGGGGGGAATGAAAAACTGTTTTTT. Encoded protein: CASSPRTGGNEKLFF.

The rearrangement joins TRBV15 to TRBJ1-1; TRBD1 agrees at 7 bases. This CDR3 is 13 amino acids long. The germline V gene encodes CDR1 LNHNV and CDR2 YYDKDF (reference sequence). V was pared by 3 bases and J by 8 bases, with 6 bases of the junction left unmatched. In DNA form, the CDR3 reads TGTGCCACCAGCAGTGATGACAGGGTGGAAGCTTTCTTT. It codes for CATSSDDRVEAFF. The full variable domain, completed using reference TRBV15 and TRBJ1-1, is DAMVIQNPRYQVTQFGKPVTLSCSQTLNHNVMYWYQQKSSQAPKLLFHYYDKDFNNEADTPDNFQSRRPNTSFCFLDIRSPGLGDTAMYLCATSSDDRVEAFFGQGTRLTVV.

The rearrangement links TRBV11-2 to TRBJ1-5, with a possible D match to TRBD1 (5 bases). Trimming left V 5 bases short and J 8 bases short, with 16 bases between. Germline V gene sequence: CDR1 SGHAT, CDR2 FQNNGV. There are 14 residues in the CDR3. Here the CDR3 reads CASSREKAGEPQHF. CDR3 bases: TGTGCCAGCAGCCGAGAGAAGGCGGGGGAGCCCCAGCATTTT.